This T cell receptor beta chain was captured by sequencing in a study of CD8 T cells in ankylosing spondylitis. The CDR3 covers 12 residues. Germline CDR1 is SEHNR and CDR2 is FQNEAQ (reference sequence). Comments on this clonotype: An end of the junction differs from the germline gene, which may be a read error.

Quantitative 5'-RACE was performed with molecular barcodes, and it yielded the TCR beta libraries. TCRdb re-derived calls from the 5' RACE reads in MiXCR, one entry per CDR3 protein. The sample has tens of thousands of distinct CDR3 sequences, more than 9.5% seen once; the top ten hold over 1.1%. Material for sequencing was blood, either unsorted or a sorted T cell fraction (not recorded which). The TCR comes from a male donor with ankylosing spondylitis or in good health (not recorded which). This rearrangement joins TRBV7-9 to TRBJ2-5; TRBD1 is a possible D gene (6 bases). CDR3 amino acids: CASSLRSRDKVF. CDR3 DNA sequence: TGTGCCAGCAGCTTAAGATCCCGGGACAAGGTTTTC.